These 27 T cell receptor beta chains came from one sample sequenced in a study of cytomegalovirus exposure and HLA in healthy donors. This PCR relied on a set of 60 Vbeta primers and 13 Jbeta primers. Assay: immunoSEQ multiplex PCR; the TCRdb copy retains only in-frame clones and omits some. The profile covers approximately 99,000 clones, with about four fifths appearing a single time and about 5.5% taken by the ten largest. The specimen sequenced was PBMCs. These receptors came from a middle-aged man in good health and CMV-seropositive.

The table lists this clone with a few counts. The chain employs TRBV28 and TRBJ2-7, with 8 bases that match TRBD2. Germline V gene lookup returns CDR1 MDHEN and CDR2 SYDVKM. The CDR3 totals 14 residues. V lost 7 bases to trimming and J lost 0 bases; unmatched junction nucleotides: 5. The CDR3 reads CASIKSGSSYEQYF. The CDR3 DNA sequence: TGTGCCAGCATTAAAAGCGGGAGCTCCTACGAGCAGTACTTC.

The chain combines TRBV5-1 with TRBJ2-3; TRBD2 matches at 11 bases. In germline, CDR1 is SGHRS, CDR2 YFSETQ. The CDR3 length is 16 residues. V dropped 3 bases and J dropped 2; count of bases not matched to a gene: 5. CDR3 region: CASSWGTSGTTDTQYF. Here the CDR3 DNA reads TGCGCCAGCAGCTGGGGGACTAGCGGAACCACAGATACGCAGTATTTT.

This clone came up a few times. The rearrangement links TRBV28 to TRBJ1-2, with TRBD1 matching 7 bases. The CDR3 is 13 residues long. The ends lost 4 bases at V and 7 bases at J; junction bases unmatched: 6. Germline V gene lookup returns CDR1 MDHEN and CDR2 SYDVKM. The CDR3 region is CASSSTGDRGYTF. For the CDR3, the DNA is TGTGCCAGCAGTTCAACAGGGGATCGTGGCTACACCTTC.

The chain couples TRBV4-2 to TRBJ1-1, with D uncertain. Between the trimmed V and J ends, which lost 2 bases and 2 bases, there was a span of 12 bases. CDR1 LGHNA and CDR2 YNFKEQ come from the germline V gene. The length of the CDR3 is 15 residues. CDR3 in amino acids: CASSQRTSVNTEAFF. Here the CDR3 DNA reads TGTGCCAGCAGCCAAAGAACGAGTGTTAACACTGAAGCTTTCTTT.

This clone appeared a few times. This chain links TRBV28 with TRBJ1-2; D possibly corresponds to TRBD1 (6 bases). Germline values: CDR1 MDHEN, CDR2 SYDVKM. V lost 3 bases to trimming and J lost 4 bases, with 12 bases between them. The CDR3 totals 14 residues. CDR3 sequence reads: CASSLVGGLYGYTF. The DNA for the CDR3 is TGTGCCAGCAGTTTGGTGGGGGGGCTCTATGGCTACACCTTC.

This clone turned up a few times. The chain recombines TRBV5-1 with TRBJ2-5, with unresolved D. V lost 0 bases to trimming and J lost 5 bases, with 11 bases between them. Germline CDR1 reads SGHRS; CDR2 reads YFSETQ. The CDR3 contains 14 residues. In nucleotides, the CDR3 is TGCGCCAGCAGCTTGGCTCCCCTACCGGAGACCCAGTACTTC. Residues: CASSLAPLPETQYF. Variable domain in full (rest from reference TRBV5-1 and TRBJ2-5): KAGVTQTPRYLIKTRGQQVTLSCSPISGHRSVSWYQQTPGQGLQFLFEYFSETQRNKGNFPGRFSGRQFSNSRSEMNVSTLELGDSALYLCASSLAPLPETQYFGPGTRLLVL.

V usage is TRBV2 and J usage is TRBJ2-7; TRBD2 matches 9 bases. V lost 8 bases, J lost 12 bases, and 20 bases stayed unmatched. This CDR3 is built from 15 residues. CDR1 and CDR2 from the germline V gene are SNHLY and FYNNEI. CDR3 nucleotide sequence: TGTGCCAGCGCCCCCCGCGGGGCTAGCGGGGAGGGTCGGTACTTC. Protein product: CASAPRGASGEGRYF.

This clone occurred a few times. The J gene is TRBJ1-1, the V gene TRBV28; TRBD1 matches 9 bases. The CDR3 is made up of 15 amino acids. The junction had 9 bases not matched to a gene; V was cut back by 6 bases and J by 4 bases. Germline-derived CDR1 and CDR2 are MDHEN and SYDVKM. This CDR3 is CASRSTGTGSTEAFF. DNA of the CDR3: TGTGCCAGCAGAAGTACCGGGACAGGGTCCACTGAAGCTTTCTTT.

This rearrangement joins TRBV10-3 to TRBJ2-3, with D unclear. Trimming left V 2 bases short and J 2 bases short, with 11 bases between. The CDR3 is made up of 15 amino acids. Germline CDR1 and CDR2: ENHRY and SYGVKD. CDR3 residues: CAISEPLEHTDTQYF. The CDR3 nucleotides read TGTGCCATCAGTGAGCCGCTAGAGCACACAGATACGCAGTATTTT.

This chain joins TRBV7-9 and TRBJ2-1, with D tentatively TRBD2 (5 bases). This CDR3 has 13 residues. V lost 8 bases and J 6 bases, leaving 14 bases between the germline ends. Germline loops: CDR1 SEHNR, CDR2 FQNEAQ (reference sequence). The CDR3 is CASGRTGFNEQFF. In DNA, the CDR3 is TGTGCCAGCGGCCGGACTGGATTCAATGAGCAGTTCTTC.

The chain combines TRBV6-5 with TRBJ1-1, with 7 bases fitting TRBD1. Germline V gives CDR1 MNHEY, CDR2 SVGAGI. The CDR3 has 14 residues. Germline trimming cut 0 bases from V and 9 bases from J; bases unmatched to any gene: 7. CDR3 nucleotides: TGTGCCAGCAGTTACTCCGGGACAGTACTCAAAGCTTTCTTT. This encodes CASSYSGTVLKAFF.

The chain couples TRBV2 to TRBJ1-2; D remains unclear. Between the trimmed V and J ends, which lost 6 bases and 0 bases, there was a span of 11 bases. The germline V gene encodes CDR1 SNHLY and CDR2 FYNNEI. CDR3 length: 14 residues. CDR3 protein: CASSITATNYGYTF. Written as DNA, the CDR3 is TGTGCCAGCAGCATTACAGCCACTAACTATGGCTACACCTTC.

V and J are TRBV10-3 and TRBJ2-7; 7 nucleotides match TRBD2. Germline CDR1 and CDR2: ENHRY and SYGVKD. The CDR3 runs 16 residues. V lost 0 bases and J lost 0; bases outside the gene matches: 5. The CDR3 spells CAISESGTKASYEQYF. In DNA form, the CDR3 reads TGTGCCATCAGTGAGTCCGGGACTAAGGCCTCCTACGAGCAGTACTTC.

V gene TRBV6-5 combines with J gene TRBJ1-2; 10 bases fit TRBD1. J was trimmed by 3 bases and V by 5 bases; bases with no gene match: 3. Germline V CDR1 and CDR2: MNHEY, SVGAGI. This CDR3 has 14 residues. For the CDR3, the DNA is TGTGCCAGCAGTGAGACAGGGGGCGACTATGGCTACACCTTC. This gives the protein CASSETGGDYGYTF.

The V call is TRBV5-4, the J call TRBJ1-2; TRBD1 aligns across 8 bases. CDR3 length equals 13 residues. CDR1 SGHNT and CDR2 YYREEE come from the germline V gene (reference sequence). The V gene end was trimmed by 4 bases and the J gene end by 3 bases; junction bases not matched to a gene: 2. The CDR3 loop is CASSETGDYGYTF. In DNA form, the CDR3 reads TGTGCCAGCAGCGAGACAGGGGACTATGGCTACACCTTC.

The V and J genes are TRBV7-8 and TRBJ2-5; 7 bases match TRBD1. V was pared by 5 bases and J by 5 bases, with 5 bases of the junction left unmatched. Germline V lookup: CDR1 SGHVS, CDR2 FQNEAQ. CDR3 length: 13 residues. The CDR3 loop is CASSMTGLETQYF. Written as DNA, the CDR3 is TGTGCCAGCAGCATGACAGGGTTGGAGACCCAGTACTTC.

V usage is TRBV5-6 and J usage is TRBJ1-3, with D perhaps TRBD1 (6 bases). The V gene lost 1 base and the J gene lost 0 bases, with 11 bases spanning the gap. This CDR3 is built from 16 residues. The germline gives CDR1 SGHDT, CDR2 YYEEEE. CDR3 bases: TGTGCCAGCAGCTTGAGCGGACAGCACTCTGGAAACACCATATATTTT. Its protein product is CASSLSGQHSGNTIYF.

The V gene is TRBV5-5, the J gene TRBJ1-4; D call uncertain. Between the trimmed V and J ends, which lost 1 base and 5 bases, there was a span of 15 bases. Germline V gene data show CDR1 as SGHKS and CDR2 as YYEKEE (reference sequence). This CDR3 is 16 amino acids long. The CDR3 bases are TGTGCCAGCAGCTTGACCACGGCGCGACTGAATGAAAAACTGTTTTTT. It translates to CASSLTTARLNEKLFF.

The V and J genes are TRBV12-5 and TRBJ1-6, with 7 bases fitting TRBD1. V lost 4 bases and J lost 10; bases outside the gene matches: 10. Germline assignment: CDR1 LGHNT and CDR2 FRNRAP. The CDR3 runs to 15 residues. CDR3 region: CASGSGGPSLSPLHF. Here the CDR3 DNA reads TGTGCTAGTGGTTCAGGGGGACCATCATTATCACCCCTCCACTTT. The variable domain in full, completed from reference TRBV12-5 and TRBJ1-6, reads DARVTQTPRHKVTEMGQEVTMRCQPILGHNTVFWYRQTMMQGLELLAYFRNRAPLDDSGMPKDRFSAEMPDATLATLKIQPSEPRDSAVYFCASGSGGPSLSPLHFGNGTRLTVT.

The CDR3 sequence is CASSTRGQGNQPQHF. In nucleotides, the CDR3 is TGTGCCAGCAGCACACGTGGGCAGGGCAATCAGCCCCAGCATTTT. V is TRBV6-1 and J is TRBJ1-5; D gene uncertain. V lost 6 bases and J 2 bases, leaving 14 bases between the germline ends. The CDR3 covers 15 residues. Germline CDR1 reads MNHNS; CDR2 reads SASEGT.

The rearrangement links TRBV9 to TRBJ2-3, with D tentatively TRBD2 (7 bases). V was cut by 4 bases and J by 2 bases, with 17 bases left in between. Germline V gives CDR1 SGDLS, CDR2 YYNGEE. This CDR3 region has 16 residues. For the CDR3, the DNA is TGTGCCAGCAGCCCTCGGGGGGCGGGGATCACAGATACGCAGTATTTT. Amino acid sequence: CASSPRGAGITDTQYF.

V gene TRBV6-4 combines with J gene TRBJ2-1; TRBD2 matches 7 bases. J lost 9 bases, V lost 4 bases, and 9 bases had no gene match. Germline V lookup: CDR1 MRHNA, CDR2 SNTAGT. The CDR3 contains 14 residues. CDR3 sequence: CASSATSTRGEQFF. CDR3 nucleotide sequence: TGTGCCAGCAGTGCGACTAGCACGAGGGGTGAGCAGTTCTTC.

This chain joins TRBV5-6 and TRBJ1-2, with 9 bases identical to TRBD1. The CDR3 is 14 residues long. Germline V lookup: CDR1 SGHDT, CDR2 YYEEEE. V shed 4 bases, J shed 6 bases, and the junction held 7 bases outside the gene matches. CDR3 loop: CASSTPGQGDGYTF. For the CDR3, the DNA is TGTGCCAGCAGCACCCCGGGACAGGGCGATGGCTACACCTTC.

The chain links TRBV5-1 to TRBJ2-5; 7 nucleotides align to TRBD1. Germline trimming cut 4 bases from V and 1 base from J; bases unmatched to any gene: 4. The CDR3 is 14 amino acids. Germline V gene sequence: CDR1 SGHRS, CDR2 YFSETQ. CDR3 in amino acids: CASSTGTVQETQYF. In DNA, the CDR3 is TGCGCCAGCAGCACGGGGACAGTCCAAGAGACCCAGTACTTC.

There are a few counts of this clone. V usage is TRBV7-9 and J usage is TRBJ1-1, with a tentative D call TRBD1 (6 bases). The CDR3 consists of 13 residues. Trimming removed 5 bases from V and 1 base from J, with 8 bases in between. Germline CDR1 SEHNR, CDR2 FQNEAQ (reference sequence). CDR3 coding DNA: TGTGCCAGCAGCACACAGGGGAACACTGAAGCTTTCTTT. It codes for CASSTQGNTEAFF.

The chain has TRBV4-2 and TRBJ2-5; 8 bases agree with TRBD2. TRBJ2-7 explains the end of the DNA better; the J call may be wrong. The germline V gene encodes CDR1 LGHNA and CDR2 YNFKEQ. The length of the CDR3 is 14 residues. The CDR3 is CASSQAGGTYEQYF. The CDR3 bases are TGTGCCAGCAGCCAAGCGGGGGGGACCTACGAGCAGTACTTC.

This chain joins TRBV9 and TRBJ2-1, with D possibly matching TRBD2 (5 bases). Germline V gives CDR1 SGDLS, CDR2 YYNGEE. The ends were cut back, 3 bases at V and 9 bases at J, with 19 bases in the middle. The CDR3 consists of 15 residues. The CDR3 spells CASSGRVSRVGEQFF. The CDR3 DNA is TGTGCCAGCAGCGGGCGGGTCTCGAGGGTCGGTGAGCAGTTCTTC.